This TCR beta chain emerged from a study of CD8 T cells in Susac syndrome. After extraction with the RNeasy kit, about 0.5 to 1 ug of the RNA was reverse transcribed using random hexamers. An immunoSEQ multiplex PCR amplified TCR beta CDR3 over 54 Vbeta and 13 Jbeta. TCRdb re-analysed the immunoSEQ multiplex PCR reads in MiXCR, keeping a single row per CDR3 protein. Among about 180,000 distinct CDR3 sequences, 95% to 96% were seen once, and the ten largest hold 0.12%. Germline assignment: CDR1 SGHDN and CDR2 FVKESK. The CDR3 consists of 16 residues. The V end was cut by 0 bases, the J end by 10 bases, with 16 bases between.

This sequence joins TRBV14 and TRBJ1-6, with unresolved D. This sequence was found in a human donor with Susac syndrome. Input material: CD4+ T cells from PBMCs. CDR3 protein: CASSQEVAGIGSPLHF. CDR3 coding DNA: TGTGCCAGCAGCCAAGAGGTGGCGGGAATAGGATCACCCCTCCACTTT.